A single sample gave rise to the 4 T cell receptor beta chains below, sequenced in a study of T cell clonality in common variable immunodeficiency. Study-level points and caveats: Fewer deletions and N-nucleotide insertions were reportedly seen in common variable immunodeficiency TCR beta sequences.

Which antigens these TCRs recognize remains unknown. This table comes from immunoSEQ multiplex PCR, and its TCRdb copy is limited to in-frame clones, with some not included. Altogether almost 20,000 clones were found in the sample, and no singletons occur. Sequenced sample: peripheral blood mononuclear cells. The source is a human donor with common variable immunodeficiency.

There are many counts of this clone. The CDR3 goes on 3 residues after the read ends, and that part is filled in from the germline J gene. The chain combines TRBV18 with TRBJ1-4; D is ambiguous. V was cut by 5 bases and J by 3 bases, with 16 bases left in between. The CDR3 length is 16 residues. Germline loops: CDR1 KGHSH, CDR2 LQKENI. The sequenced CDR3 bases are TGTGCCAGCTCATCGATCGCGGGGATGGCTAATGAAAAA. This gives the protein CASSSIAGMANEK. The CDR3 in its entirety is CASSSIAGMANEKLFF.

This clone rates as medium-sized (0.01 to 0.1%). The read finishes 3 residues shy of the CDR3 end, and the germline J gene is used to complete it. The rearrangement uses TRBV20-1 and TRBJ1-1; 12 bases are a match to TRBD1. The CDR3 runs 15 residues. CDR1 is DFQATT, CDR2 SNEGSKA, per germline (reference sequence). V shed 4 bases, J shed 5 bases, and the junction held 8 bases outside the gene matches. CDR3 sequence reads: CSAIPGQGAKTEAFF. The covered CDR3 bases are TGCAGTGCTATTCCGGGACAGGGGGCTAAGACTGAA.

This clone was counted at least ten times. The read terminates 3 residues ahead of where the CDR3 ends, so the germline J gene completes it. The chain joins TRBV4-1 to TRBJ1-2; D may be TRBD1 (5 bases). This CDR3 is 15 amino acids long. Trimming shortened V by 2 bases and J by 0 bases, and 10 bases separated the two germline ends. Germline V CDR1 and CDR2: MGHRA, YSYEKL. CDR3 DNA, as far as it was read: TGCGCCAGCAGCCAACAGCTAGGGGCTAACTATGGC. It translates to CASSQQLGANYG. The full CDR3 sequence reads CASSQQLGANYGYTF.

This clone was observed at least ten times. The CDR3 end lies 3 residues beyond the end of the read and is filled in from the germline J gene. The rearrangement uses TRBV5-1 and TRBJ2-1, with D hard to call. Germline CDR1 is SGHRS and CDR2 is YFSETQ. The ends were cut back, 0 bases at V and 3 bases at J, with 13 bases in the middle. This CDR3 comprises 16 residues. The CDR3 here is CASSLAAGLVYNEQFF. The CDR3 bases that were read are TGCGCCAGCAGCTTGGCAGCTGGGCTGGTCTACAATGAG. Filled out from reference TRBV5-1 and TRBJ2-1, the complete variable domain reads KAGVTQTPRYLIKTRGQQVTLSCSPISGHRSVSWYQQTPGQGLQFLFEYFSETQRNKGNFPGRFSGRQFSNSRSEMNVSTLELGDSALYLCASSLAAGLVYNEQFFGPGTRLTVL.